The clone carrying this TCR beta chain is categorized as medium-sized. Trimming shortened V by 2 bases and J by 7 bases, and 11 bases separated the two germline ends. The germline V gene encodes CDR1 SGHDN and CDR2 FVKESK. The length of the CDR3 is 14 residues. This entry belongs to a study of CD8+ T cells in alopecia areata. RNA extraction was followed by reverse transcription into cDNA, which acted as the sequencing template. Profiled with immunoSEQ multiplex PCR; TCRdb holds only in-frame clones, not every one. Of a few hundred thousand clones in the sample, 66% were seen once. The treatment here: oral pan-JAK inhibitor, 5-10 mg twice daily. Alopecia areata patients gave lesional scalp punch biopsies and peripheral blood samples.

J is TRBJ2-2 and V is TRBV14, with D perhaps being TRBD1 or TRBD2 (5 bases each). The TCR originated in a human donor with alopecia areata. The specimen comprised CD4+ T cells sorted from blood, sampled at approximately week 42, from a patient treated with tofacitinib. The CDR3 is CASSQQWDGGELFF. CDR3 bases: TGTGCCAGCAGCCAACAATGGGACGGCGGGGAGCTGTTTTTT.